The 17 T cell receptor beta chains given below trace back to one sample, sequenced in a study of blood T cell repertoires in COVID-19. Assay used: immunoSEQ multiplex PCR; TCRdb lists only in-frame clones, some missing. The table has about 88,000 clones, 70% to 90% seen once. Sequences were obtained from peripheral blood. These receptors originate from a woman aged 80 or over with acute or convalescent COVID-19.

The chain joins TRBV5-6 to TRBJ2-2; tentatively, D is TRBD2 (5 bases). Germline values: CDR1 SGHDT, CDR2 YYEEEE. The CDR3 covers 15 residues. V lost 0 bases to trimming and J lost 1 base, with 7 bases between them. Written as DNA, the CDR3 is TGTGCCAGCAGCTTGGTAGGAGGGAACACCGGGGAGCTGTTTTTT. It yields the protein CASSLVGGNTGELFF.

The chain has TRBV13 and TRBJ1-1, with D uncertain. The V and J ends lost 1 base and 6 bases respectively, with 12 bases between them. Looked up from germline, CDR1 is PRHDT and CDR2 is FYEKMQ (reference sequence). The CDR3 is 14 residues long. The DNA of the CDR3 is TGTGCCAGCAGCTTAGCACCGGGTGCGGCTGAAGCTTTCTTT. Translated, it gives CASSLAPGAAEAFF.

The chain is built from TRBV10-3 and TRBJ2-5; no definite D call. The CDR3 runs to 13 residues. In germline, CDR1 is ENHRY, CDR2 SYGVKD. The germline V and J ends were trimmed by 2 bases and 5 bases, with 9 bases remaining between them. CDR3 coding DNA: TGTGCCATCAGTGAGGCGACGAGGGAGACCCAGTACTTC. It yields the protein CAISEATRETQYF.

For this clone: One end of the junction is discordant with germline, which a read error may explain. The gene calls are TRBV6-5 and TRBJ1-2, with TRBD1 matching over 9 bases. CDR3 length: 15 amino acids. Germline V gene lookup returns CDR1 MNHEY and CDR2 SVGAGI. The CDR3 DNA reads TGTGCCGGCAGAACAGGGGGCGCGGAGGTCGGGCGCTACACCTTC. Its translation: CAGRTGGAEVGRYTF.

Only one count was recorded for this clone. V and J are TRBV11-3 and TRBJ2-6; D may be TRBD1 (6 bases). Germline-derived CDR1 and CDR2 are SGHNT and YENEEA. The CDR3 runs to 13 residues. V was shortened by 5 bases and J by 9 bases, with 11 bases between the two germline ends. CDR3 sequence (DNA): TGTGCCAGCAGCCCAGACAGGAACAACGTCCTGACTTTC. Protein product: CASSPDRNNVLTF.

J is TRBJ1-1 and V is TRBV19; TRBD1 is a possible D gene (5 bases). CDR3 size: 15 residues. V was shortened by 3 bases and J by 4 bases, with 15 bases between the two germline ends. Looked up from germline, CDR1 is LNHDA and CDR2 is SQIVND (reference sequence). CDR3 in DNA: TGTGCCAGTAGTATCTCGTGGGGGGGTGGCACTGAAGCTTTCTTT. Translation gives CASSISWGGGTEAFF.

In this sample, this clone turned up a few times. J is TRBJ1-1 and V is TRBV5-1, with 7 bases lining up with TRBD1. Germline V CDR1 and CDR2: SGHRS, YFSETQ. Trimming removed 8 bases from V and 0 bases from J; junction bases left unmatched: 4. The CDR3 covers 13 residues. The CDR3 sequence is CASRTGLNTEAFF. The CDR3 DNA is TGCGCCAGTAGGACAGGTTTGAACACTGAAGCTTTCTTT.

This chain links TRBV4-3 with TRBJ1-2, with D maybe TRBD1 (5 bases). Trimming removed 0 bases from V and 4 bases from J, with 15 bases in between. Per the germline V gene, CDR1 is LGHNA and CDR2 is YSLEER. The CDR3 sequence is 16 residues long. The CDR3 nucleotides read TGCGCCAGCAGCCAAGATAGGCAGGGCAGGGCCTATGGCTACACCTTC. Its protein is CASSQDRQGRAYGYTF.

This sequence joins TRBV7-9 and TRBJ2-6, with D possibly matching TRBD2 (7 bases). V lost 3 bases, J lost 1 base, and 19 bases lay in between. CDR1 SEHNR and CDR2 FQNEAQ come from the germline V gene (reference sequence). The CDR3 consists of 19 residues. The CDR3 protein is CASSFIRGGLISGANVLTF. The CDR3 DNA is TGTGCCAGCAGCTTCATAAGGGGGGGCCTAATATCTGGGGCCAACGTCCTGACTTTC.

The chain joins TRBV7-3 to TRBJ2-1; 13 bases match TRBD2. The V and J ends lost 4 bases and 10 bases, in that order; junction bases with no gene match: 10. CDR1 is SGHTA and CDR2 is FQGTGA in the germline V gene. The CDR3 length is 16 residues. The chain's CDR3 is CASSSTGLAGLGEQFF. The CDR3 nucleotides read TGTGCCAGCAGCTCTACGGGACTAGCGGGACTTGGGGAGCAGTTCTTC.

This sequence joins TRBV28 and TRBJ1-1; the match to TRBD1 covers 7 bases. The CDR3 is 15 amino acids. The trim removed 1 base at V and 0 bases at J, leaving 2 bases unmatched. The germline gives CDR1 MDHEN, CDR2 SYDVKM. The CDR3: CASSLYGTVNTEAFF. Written as DNA, the CDR3 is TGTGCCAGCAGTTTATATGGGACAGTGAACACTGAAGCTTTCTTT.

This clone was observed a single time. The CDR3 coding sequence is TGCGCCAGCAGCCAACCGGACAGGGGAGGTGAAAAACTGTTTTTT. Amino acids: CASSQPDRGGEKLFF. The chain is built from TRBV4-1 and TRBJ1-4, with TRBD1 identical over 9 bases. Germline V CDR1 and CDR2: MGHRA, YSYEKL. The V gene end was trimmed by 2 bases and the J gene end by 7 bases; junction bases not matched to a gene: 5. The CDR3 runs 15 residues.

This chain links TRBV7-8 with TRBJ1-3; D ambiguous. Germline lookup yields CDR1 SGHVS and CDR2 FQNEAQ. V lost 2 bases to trimming and J lost 2 bases, with 10 bases between them. The CDR3 has 15 amino acids. CDR3 in DNA: TGTGCCAGCAGCTTATCTTTCGCAGCTGGAAACACCATATATTTT. It is translated as CASSLSFAAGNTIYF. The variable domain in full, with the rest retrieved from reference TRBV7-8 and TRBJ1-3, is GAGVSQSPRYKVAKRGQDVALRCDPISGHVSLFWYQQALGQGPEFLTYFQNEAQLDKSGLPSDRFFAERPEGSVSTLKIQRTQQEDSAVYLCASSLSFAAGNTIYFGEGSWLTVV.

This clone appeared once. The chain employs TRBV15 and TRBJ2-1, with TRBD2 matching over 8 bases. There are 13 residues in the CDR3. The germline gives CDR1 LNHNV, CDR2 YYDKDF (reference sequence). With 5 bases clipped from V and 9 bases from J, the junction kept 6 bases outside the gene matches. The CDR3 here is CATSRQRETEQFF. As DNA, the CDR3 is TGTGCCACCAGCCGCCAGCGGGAGACTGAGCAGTTCTTC.

This clone occurred a few times. The rearrangement joins TRBV28 to TRBJ1-1; weak D call: TRBD1 (6 bases). Germline CDR1 reads MDHEN; CDR2 reads SYDVKM. CDR3 length: 14 residues. Between the trimmed V and J ends, which lost 6 bases and 5 bases, there was a span of 16 bases. This CDR3 is CASSWGGRVTEAFF. The CDR3 bases are TGTGCCAGCAGCTGGGGGGGCAGGGTAACTGAAGCTTTCTTT.

This rearrangement joins TRBV7-9 to TRBJ1-1, with D perhaps TRBD1 (6 bases). V lost 2 bases and J 6 bases, leaving 16 bases between the germline ends. Looked up from germline, CDR1 is SEHNR and CDR2 is FQNEAQ (reference sequence). CDR3 size: 15 residues. Here the CDR3 DNA reads TGTGCCAGCAGCTTATTGGGGGGGGGCTCCCCTGAAGCTTTCTTT. It codes for CASSLLGGGSPEAFF. Full variable domain (missing parts from reference TRBV7-9 and TRBJ1-1): DTGVSQNPRHKITKRGQNVTFRCDPISEHNRLYWYRQTLGQGPEFLTYFQNEAQLEKSRLLSDRFSAERPKGSFSTLEIQRTEQGDSAMYLCASSLLGGGSPEAFFGQGTRLTVV.

This chain uses TRBV10-3 with TRBJ2-1; 11 positions match TRBD2. From germline, CDR1 is ENHRY and CDR2 SYGVKD. The CDR3 runs 16 residues. The junction had 9 bases not matched to a gene; V was cut back by 4 bases and J by 7 bases. CDR3: CAISASLAGVSNEQFF. Here the CDR3 DNA reads TGTGCCATCAGTGCGTCACTAGCGGGAGTTTCAAATGAGCAGTTCTTC.